A single sample is the source of the 4 T cell receptor beta chains below, sequenced in a study of technical replicates of blood from a handful of donors. Clones were read by immunoSEQ multiplex PCR, and TCRdb kept only the in-frame ones, dropping some. The data hold tens of thousands of clones, with 96% observed a single time. Material for sequencing was T cells isolated from PBMCs. All receptors come from a human donor in good health.

The chain is built from TRBV28 and TRBJ1-5; D unclear. Trimming stripped 5 bases from V and 7 bases from J, with 9 bases between. The germline V gene encodes CDR1 MDHEN and CDR2 SYDVKM. CDR3 size: 12 residues. CDR3 loop: CASSHAEQPQHF. DNA of the CDR3: TGTGCCAGCAGTCATGCGGAACAGCCCCAGCATTTT. Combining the CDR3 with reference TRBV28 and TRBJ1-5 gives the whole variable domain DVKVTQSSRYLVKRTGEKVFLECVQDMDHENMFWYRQDPGLGLRLIYFSYDVKMKEKGDIPEGYSVSREKKERFSLILESASTNQTSMYLCASSHAEQPQHFGDGTRLSIL.

The CDR3 loop is CASSENTGTGVHEQYF. CDR3 in DNA: TGTGCCAGCAGTGAGAATACCGGGACAGGGGTCCACGAGCAGTACTTC. The chain joins TRBV25-1 to TRBJ2-7, with TRBD1 matching 10 bases. Germline V gives CDR1 MGHDK, CDR2 SYGVNS. The CDR3 has 16 amino acids. Trimming removed 3 bases from V and 5 bases from J; junction bases left unmatched: 10.

The chain uses TRBV7-3 and TRBJ1-5; D gene unclear. Trimming took 5 bases from V and 6 from J, leaving 11 bases between them. Germline values: CDR1 SGHTA, CDR2 FQGTGA. The CDR3 has 13 residues. CDR3 in DNA: TGTGCCAGCAGCCTAAGCCCGGGTCAGCCCCAGCATTTT. This encodes CASSLSPGQPQHF.

The rearrangement joins TRBV9 to TRBJ2-3; the D gene is possibly TRBD2 (6 bases). This CDR3 contains 15 residues. The V end was cut by 0 bases, the J end by 4 bases, with 12 bases between. Germline loops: CDR1 SGDLS, CDR2 YYNGEE. Here the CDR3 DNA reads TGTGCCAGCAGCGTAGACGGGAGTCGGGCAGATACGCAGTATTTT. Amino acids: CASSVDGSRADTQYF.